This T cell receptor (beta chain) was obtained from a study of control samples from healthy donors and cancer patients. The repertoire was sequenced with immunoSEQ multiplex PCR; TCRdb's copy has only in-frame clones and lacks some. The table has some 160,000 clones, roughly 92% seen once. This clonotype was sampled from a woman in her twenties or thirties in good health. Sequenced material: blood.

The CDR3 sequence: CASSESSGRPYNEQFF. CDR3 DNA: TGTGCCAGCAGTGAGTCAAGCGGGAGGCCTTACAATGAGCAGTTCTTC. The rearrangement links TRBV6-4 to TRBJ2-1; 9 nucleotides match TRBD2. The V gene end was trimmed by 3 bases and the J gene end by 4 bases; junction bases not matched to a gene: 7. Per the germline V gene, CDR1 is MRHNA and CDR2 is SNTAGT. The CDR3 runs to 16 residues.